This T cell receptor (beta chain) was captured in a study of response to subunit inactivated influenza vaccine. This CDR3 region has 13 residues. Germline values: CDR1 SGHTA, CDR2 FQGTGA. Trimming removed 8 bases from V and 4 bases from J, with 11 bases in between. From the RT-PCR reads, TCRdb called clonotypes with MiXCR, one entry per CDR3 protein. Among approximately 530,000 distinct CDR3 sequences listed, approximately 7.7% were seen once. The TCR comes from a man aged 50 to 69 who received an inactivated influenza vaccine. This chain connects TRBV7-3 to TRBJ2-2; maybe TRBD2 (6 bases). This sample comprised PBMCs from blood, obtained less than 30 months after vaccination. CDR3 in amino acids: CASSGGLTGELFF. CDR3 in DNA: TGTGCCAGCTCCGGGGGACTCACCGGGGAGCTGTTTTTT.